The T cell receptor beta chain under discussion was sequenced for a study of T cell responses to AZD1222 COVID-19 vaccine. With 3 bases removed from V and 10 bases from J, the gap between germline ends came to 10 bases. CDR1 and CDR2 (germline): DFQATT, SNEGSKA (reference sequence). This CDR3 is built from 11 residues. Generated by immunoSEQ multiplex PCR, the TCRdb table keeps only in-frame clones and is missing some. The profile shows about 130,000 clones, 92% of them singletons. This specimen was peripheral blood, taken on day 0 of AZD1222 vaccination. The J gene is TRBJ2-1, the V gene TRBV20-1, with D tentatively TRBD1 (6 bases). This clonotype was sampled from an adult in good health. The CDR3, as DNA: TGCAGTGCTAGGAATCAGGGGGAGCAGTTCTTC. Translating gives CSARNQGEQFF.